One and the same sample provided the 18 T cell receptor beta chains below, sequenced in a study of blood T cell repertoires in COVID-19. The repertoire was sequenced with immunoSEQ multiplex PCR; TCRdb's copy has only in-frame clones and lacks some. This table holds about 200,000 clones, around four fifths found once. Input material: peripheral blood. Receptors were obtained from a man in his 60s with COVID-19, enrolled during active disease.

The chain recombines TRBV4-1 with TRBJ1-3; D not resolved. V was cut by 1 base and J by 0 bases, with 13 bases left in between. Germline V CDR1 and CDR2: MGHRA, YSYEKL. The CDR3 has 17 amino acids. CDR3 bases: TGCGCCAGCAGCCAAGTCGTGCACGTAGACTCTGGAAACACCATATATTTT. Translated: CASSQVVHVDSGNTIYF.

The chain recombines TRBV4-1 with TRBJ2-7, with 7 positions matching TRBD1. The V segment lost 5 bases and the J segment 7 bases; nucleotides outside the gene matches: 14. CDR3 length: 15 residues. Looked up from germline, CDR1 is MGHRA and CDR2 is YSYEKL. The CDR3 loop is CASSAPDRMASEQYF. The DNA for the CDR3 is TGCGCCAGCAGCGCGCCGGACAGGATGGCCTCTGAGCAGTACTTC.

This clone was detected a few times. This chain connects TRBV25-1 to TRBJ1-1, with no clear D. V lost 8 bases and J lost 1, with 11 bases in between. There are 13 residues in the CDR3. CDR1 is MGHDK, CDR2 SYGVNS, per germline. CDR3 region: CASRTRGNTEAFF. CDR3 sequence (DNA): TGTGCCAGCCGTACTCGGGGGAACACTGAAGCTTTCTTT.

The V call is TRBV25-1, the J call TRBJ2-5, with 7 positions matching TRBD1. Germline loops: CDR1 MGHDK, CDR2 SYGVNS. The V and J ends lost 2 bases and 1 base, in that order; junction bases with no gene match: 10. This CDR3 is built from 17 residues. For the CDR3, the DNA is TGTGCCAGCAGTGAACGTATGCCGACAGGGTTCCAAGAGACCCAGTACTTC. This codes for CASSERMPTGFQETQYF.

This rearrangement joins TRBV10-3 to TRBJ2-7; TRBD2 might be the D (6 bases). CDR1 and CDR2 (germline): ENHRY, SYGVKD. The CDR3 consists of 12 residues. V lost 4 bases to trimming and J lost 6 bases, with 10 bases between them. The CDR3 nucleotides are TGTGCCATCAGTGGGGGACTTGGCGAGCAGTACTTC. This translates into CAISGGLGEQYF.

V and J are TRBV6-5 and TRBJ1-1; D possibly corresponds to TRBD1 (5 bases). This CDR3 is 13 amino acids long. CDR1 MNHEY and CDR2 SVGAGI come from the germline V gene. Trimming pared 6 bases from V and 8 bases from J, leaving 16 bases between. The CDR3 is CASRLTVFGEAFF. The CDR3 bases are TGTGCCAGCAGGCTGACAGTCTTCGGAGAAGCTTTCTTT.

There are a few counts of this clone. This rearrangement joins TRBV9 to TRBJ2-7; maybe TRBD1 (6 bases). CDR1 and CDR2 (germline): SGDLS, YYNGEE. The CDR3 sequence is 15 residues long. The germline V and J ends were trimmed by 2 bases and 2 bases, with 14 bases remaining between them. Here the CDR3 DNA reads TGTGCCAGCAGCGTTTCAGGACAGCTCACCTACGAGCAGTACTTC. Its translation is CASSVSGQLTYEQYF.

This clone was recorded a few times. The rearrangement uses TRBV28 and TRBJ1-5; 7 bases are shared with TRBD1. The CDR3 runs 15 residues. The ends lost 6 bases at V and 6 bases at J; junction bases unmatched: 11. The germline CDR1 and CDR2 sequences are MDHEN and SYDVKM. CDR3 amino acids: CASRSQGTASQPQHF. Written as DNA, the CDR3 is TGTGCCAGCAGATCACAGGGGACAGCTAGTCAGCCCCAGCATTTT.

J is TRBJ1-6 and V is TRBV5-1; 7 positions match TRBD1. Per the germline V gene, CDR1 is SGHRS and CDR2 is YFSETQ. This CDR3 comprises 13 residues. Unmatched junction bases numbered 7, after V lost 7 bases and J lost 9 bases. CDR3 in amino acids: CASAGTESSPLHF. As DNA, the CDR3 is TGCGCCAGCGCCGGGACAGAGAGTTCACCCCTCCACTTT.

This chain links TRBV10-3 with TRBJ1-5; TRBD1 is a possible D gene (6 bases). This CDR3 is 15 amino acids long. The germline gives CDR1 ENHRY, CDR2 SYGVKD. Trimming left V 6 bases short and J 6 bases short, with 18 bases between. The CDR3 protein is CAISPAGGQGQPQHF. The CDR3 DNA is TGTGCCATCAGCCCCGCGGGGGGGCAGGGTCAGCCCCAGCATTTT.

The chain joins TRBV7-2 to TRBJ2-3; D might be TRBD2 (5 bases). CDR1 is SGHTA and CDR2 is FQGNSA in the germline V gene. V was shortened by 1 base and J by 3 bases, with 5 bases between the two germline ends. This CDR3 is 13 amino acids long. CDR3 amino acids: CASSLGGTDTQYF. The CDR3 DNA follows: TGTGCCAGCAGCTTAGGAGGGACAGATACGCAGTATTTT.

This clone appeared a few times. V gene TRBV27 combines with J gene TRBJ1-5; no clear D gene. Per germline, CDR1 MNHEY and CDR2 SMNVEV (reference sequence). The CDR3 length is 14 residues. V lost 6 bases, J lost 7 bases, and 16 bases lay in between. CDR3 sequence: CASSSTSFSQPQHF. DNA of the CDR3: TGTGCCAGCAGCTCCACCAGTTTCTCGCAGCCCCAGCATTTT.

The chain links TRBV7-2 to TRBJ2-7; D is unclear. The CDR3 is made up of 13 amino acids. Per germline, CDR1 SGHTA and CDR2 FQGNSA. V lost 7 bases, J lost 7 bases, and 17 bases lay in between. The CDR3 loop reads CASTLSSLSEQYF. In nucleotides, the CDR3 is TGTGCCAGCACCCTTAGTTCCCTCTCGGAGCAGTACTTC.

With regard to this clone: Other DNA sequences in the same sample also yield this CDR3. V is TRBV12-3 or TRBV12-4 and J is TRBJ1-2, with TRBD1 matching over 8 bases. The trim removed 6 bases at V and 6 bases at J, leaving 6 bases unmatched. This CDR3 has 13 amino acids. The DNA for the CDR3 is TGTGCCAGCAGGACAACAGGGGGAGATGGCTACACCTTC. It is translated as CASRTTGGDGYTF.

This sequence joins TRBV2 and TRBJ2-1; 8 nucleotides match TRBD1. This CDR3 region has 13 residues. Germline trimming cut 3 bases from V and 9 bases from J; bases unmatched to any gene: 4. Looked up from germline, CDR1 is SNHLY and CDR2 is FYNNEI. CDR3 protein: CASSEDRAGEQFF. In DNA, the CDR3 is TGTGCCAGCAGTGAGGACAGGGCGGGTGAGCAGTTCTTC.

This chain links TRBV6-2 or TRBV6-3 with TRBJ1-1, with TRBD1 matching 8 bases. V lost 2 bases, J lost 4 bases, and 6 bases stayed unmatched. Germline V gives CDR1 MNHEY, CDR2 SVGEGT. There are 15 residues in the CDR3. The CDR3 loop is CASSYPGTGGTEAFF. DNA of the CDR3: TGTGCCAGCAGTTACCCCGGGACAGGAGGCACTGAAGCTTTCTTT.

J is TRBJ1-1 and V is TRBV7-2; D possibly corresponds to TRBD1 (6 bases). The CDR3 consists of 14 residues. Germline-derived CDR1 and CDR2 are SGHTA and FQGNSA. V dropped 1 base and J dropped 6 bases, with 12 bases sitting between them. The CDR3 DNA is TGTGCCAGCAGCTTAGGGGGGCTTATCGCTGAAGCTTTCTTT. It codes for CASSLGGLIAEAFF.

The chain employs TRBV7-3 and TRBJ2-5, with TRBD2 matching 11 bases. CDR3 length: 15 amino acids. V gave up 5 bases and J gave up 4 bases; unmatched junction bases: 6. Germline V CDR1 and CDR2: SGHTA, FQGTGA. The CDR3 region has the DNA TGTGCCAGCAGCCCGGCTAGCGGGAGGAGAGAGACCCAGTACTTC. Its translation is CASSPASGRRETQYF.